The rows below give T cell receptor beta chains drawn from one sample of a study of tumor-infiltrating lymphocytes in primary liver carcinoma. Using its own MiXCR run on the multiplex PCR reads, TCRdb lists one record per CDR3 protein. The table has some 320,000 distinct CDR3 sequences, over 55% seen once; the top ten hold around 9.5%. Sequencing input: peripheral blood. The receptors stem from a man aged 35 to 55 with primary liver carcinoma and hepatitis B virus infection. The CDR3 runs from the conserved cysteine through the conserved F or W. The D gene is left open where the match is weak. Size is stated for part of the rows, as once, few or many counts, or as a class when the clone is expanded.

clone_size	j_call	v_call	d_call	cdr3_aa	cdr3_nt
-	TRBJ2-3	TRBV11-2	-	CIGSLELGATDTQYF	TGTATCGGCAGTTTAGAACTCGGAGCAACAGATACGCAGTATTTT
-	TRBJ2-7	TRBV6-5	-	CASTVWWGEFYEQYF	TGTGCCAGCACAGTCTGGTGGGGTGAGTTCTACGAGCAGTACTTC
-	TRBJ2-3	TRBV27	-	CASSLVLGSDTQYF	TGTGCCAGCAGTTTAGTCCTCGGATCAGATACGCAGTATTTT
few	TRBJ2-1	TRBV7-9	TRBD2	CASSSGSNEQFF	TGTGCCAGCAGCAGCGGGAGCAATGAGCAGTTCTTC
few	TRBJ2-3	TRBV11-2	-	CASSFYGGDTQYF	TGTGCCAGCAGCTTCTATGGAGGAGATACGCAGTATTTT
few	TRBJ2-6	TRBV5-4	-	CASSSVSGANVLTF	TGTGCCAGCAGCTCAGTCTCTGGGGCCAACGTCCTGACTTTC
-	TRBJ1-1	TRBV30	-	CAWMRTIEAFF	TGTGCCTGGATGCGAACGATTGAAGCTTTCTTT
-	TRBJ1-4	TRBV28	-	CASSPPNEKLFF	TGTGCCAGCAGTCCGCCTAATGAAAAACTGTTTTTT
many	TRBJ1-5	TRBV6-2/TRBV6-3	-	CASTNGGGDNQPQHF	TGTGCCAGCACCAACGGGGGAGGTGACAATCAGCCCCAGCATTTT
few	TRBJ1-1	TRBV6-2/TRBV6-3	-	CASSGRGEAFF	TGTGCCAGCAGTGGCAGGGGTGAAGCTTTCTTT
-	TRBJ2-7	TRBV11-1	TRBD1	CACSFAGTGVYEQYF	TGTGCCTGCAGCTTTGCCGGGACAGGGGTCTACGAGCAGTACTTC
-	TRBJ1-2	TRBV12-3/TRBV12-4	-	CVSTPRGEDYGYTF	TGTGTCAGCACCCCGAGGGGCGAGGACTATGGCTACACCTTC
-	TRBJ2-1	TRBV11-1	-	CTISDGFLRDGQFF	TGTACCATCTCGGACGGCTTTTTGAGGGATGGGCAGTTCTTC
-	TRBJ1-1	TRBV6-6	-	CASSYERRGTEAFF	TGTGCCAGCAGTTATGAAAGGAGGGGCACTGAAGCTTTCTTT
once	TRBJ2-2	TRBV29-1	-	CNIAPGIGELFF	TGCAACATTGCCCCAGGGATCGGGGAGCTGTTTTTT
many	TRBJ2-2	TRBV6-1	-	CASSVSWTNTGELFF	TGTGCCAGCAGTGTGAGTTGGACCAACACCGGGGAGCTGTTTTTT
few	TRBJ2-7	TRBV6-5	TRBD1	CASSSAGTEFLYEQYF	TGTGCCAGCAGTTCGGCCGGGACAGAGTTTTTATACGAGCAGTACTTC
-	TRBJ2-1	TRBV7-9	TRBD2	CAGSLAGGYNEQFF	TGTGCCGGCAGTCTAGCGGGAGGGTACAATGAGCAGTTCTTC
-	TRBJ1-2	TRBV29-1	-	CSVEDGRRSYGYTF	TGCAGCGTTGAAGATGGCCGCAGGTCATACGGGTACACCTTC
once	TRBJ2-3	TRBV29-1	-	CSVGVRGTDKQYF	TGCAGCGTTGGCGTGAGAGGCACAGATAAGCAGTATTTT
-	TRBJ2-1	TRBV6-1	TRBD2	CASSEVRLGLAGYNEQFF	TGTGCCAGCAGTGAAGTTCGCCTGGGGCTAGCGGGGTACAATGAGCAATTCTTC
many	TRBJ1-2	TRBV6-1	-	CASIYAQGNGYTF	TGTGCCAGCATCTACGCGCAGGGAAACGGCTACACCTTC
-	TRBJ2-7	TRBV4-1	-	CASSPSCLLGYEQYF	TGCGCCAGCAGCCCATCTTGTCTCTTGGGCTACGAGCAGTACTTC
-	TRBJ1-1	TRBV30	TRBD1	CALQGWTEAFF	TGTGCCCTACAGGGGTGGACTGAAGCTTTCTTT
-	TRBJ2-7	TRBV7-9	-	CTSSLVTGGTYEQYF	TGTACCAGCAGCTTAGTGACAGGCGGTACCTACGAGCAGTACTTC
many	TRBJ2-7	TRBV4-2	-	CASSPATRSEQYF	TGTGCCAGCAGCCCAGCAACGAGGAGCGAGCAGTACTTC
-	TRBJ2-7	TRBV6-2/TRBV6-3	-	CARGLLGLNPHEHYF	TGTGCCAGAGGATTACTCGGACTGAATCCCCATGAGCATTACTTC
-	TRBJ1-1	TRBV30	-	CAWRDPRGLGTEALF	TGTGCCTGGAGGGACCCACGGGGTCTAGGAACTGAAGCTCTCTTT
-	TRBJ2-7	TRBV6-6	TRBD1	CASSEVQGAIEQYF	TGTGCCAGCAGTGAGGTACAGGGGGCGATCGAGCAGTACTTC
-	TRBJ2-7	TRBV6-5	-	CASCYSKDRPSYEQYF	TGTGCCAGCTGTTACTCCAAAGACAGGCCCTCCTACGAGCAGTACTTC
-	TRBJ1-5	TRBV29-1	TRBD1	CNVGGTGNQPQHF	TGCAACGTTGGCGGGACAGGTAATCAGCCCCAACATTTT
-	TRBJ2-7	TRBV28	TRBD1	CASIQTGGSEQYF	TGTGCCAGTATCCAGACAGGGGGCAGCGAGCAGTACTTC
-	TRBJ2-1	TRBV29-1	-	CSVQEGGRANEQFF	TGCAGCGTTCAGGAAGGCGGTAGGGCCAATGAGCAGTTCTTC
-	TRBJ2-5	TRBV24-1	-	CATSDFPGESETQYF	TGTGCCACCAGTGATTTTCCGGGAGAGTCCGAGACCCAGTACTTC
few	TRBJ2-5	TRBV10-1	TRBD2	CASSEEWASGRWVRERETQYF	TGCGCCAGCAGTGAGGAGTGGGCTAGCGGGCGGTGGGTAAGAGAAAGAGAGACCCAGTACTTC
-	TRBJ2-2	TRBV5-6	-	CASSPELANTGEMFF	TGTGCCAGCAGCCCTGAGTTAGCCAACACCGGGGAGATGTTTTTT
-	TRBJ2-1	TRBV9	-	CASSKLAANEQFF	TGTGCCAGCAGCAAACTAGCTGCCAATGAGCAGTTCTTC
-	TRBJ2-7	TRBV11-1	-	CTSREDSGDGQYF	TGTACCAGCAGGGAAGACAGTGGGGACGGGCAGTACTTC
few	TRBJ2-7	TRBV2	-	CASSETHSYEQYF	TGTGCCAGCAGTGAAACGCATTCCTACGAGCAGTACTTC
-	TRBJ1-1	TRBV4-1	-	CASSQADIFPSCEASF	TGCGCCAGCAGCCAAGCGGACATATTCCCGTCGTGTGAAGCTTCCTTT